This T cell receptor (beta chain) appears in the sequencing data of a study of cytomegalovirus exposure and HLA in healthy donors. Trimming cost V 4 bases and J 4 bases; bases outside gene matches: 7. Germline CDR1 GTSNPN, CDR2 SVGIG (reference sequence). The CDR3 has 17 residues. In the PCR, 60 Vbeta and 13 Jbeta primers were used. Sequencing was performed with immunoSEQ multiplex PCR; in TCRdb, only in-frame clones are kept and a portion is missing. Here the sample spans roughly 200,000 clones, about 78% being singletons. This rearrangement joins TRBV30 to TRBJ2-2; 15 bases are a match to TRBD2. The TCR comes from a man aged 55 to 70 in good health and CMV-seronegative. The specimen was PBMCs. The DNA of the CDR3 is TGTGCCTGGATTGGGACTAGCGGGAGGTATAGCACCGGGGAGCTGTTTTTT. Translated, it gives CAWIGTSGRYSTGELFF.